The next 20 T cell receptor beta chains were all read from a single sample in a study of blood T cell repertoires in COVID-19. Measured with immunoSEQ multiplex PCR; TCRdb has only the in-frame clones, and not every one. The sample includes 300,000 to 350,000 clones, about 85% of them seen just once. Sequencing used peripheral blood. The source of these receptors is a man aged 18-30 years with active or convalescent COVID-19.

The chain is built from TRBV28 and TRBJ2-7; TRBD1 aligns across 9 bases. Germline trimming cut 9 bases from V and 1 base from J; bases unmatched to any gene: 4. Germline-derived CDR1 and CDR2 are MDHEN and SYDVKM. The CDR3 loop spans 13 amino acids. The CDR3 protein is CASGTGISYEQYF. Written as DNA, the CDR3 is TGTGCCAGTGGGACAGGGATTTCCTACGAGCAGTACTTC. Full variable domain (outside the CDR3, taken from reference TRBV28 and TRBJ2-7): DVKVTQSSRYLVKRTGEKVFLECVQDMDHENMFWYRQDPGLGLRLIYFSYDVKMKEKGDIPEGYSVSREKKERFSLILESASTNQTSMYLCASGTGISYEQYFGPGTRLTVT.

The chain combines TRBV11-2 with TRBJ1-1, with D maybe TRBD1 (6 bases). Trimming took off 5 bases at V and 0 bases at J, with 16 bases between the two ends. CDR1 is SGHAT and CDR2 is FQNNGV in the germline V gene. This CDR3 is 16 amino acids long. In nucleotides, the CDR3 is TGTGCCAGCAGCATCCCAGGGGAATTTGTGAACACTGAAGCTTTCTTT. Translated, it gives CASSIPGEFVNTEAFF.

This chain links TRBV21-1 with TRBJ2-7; the table assigns TRBD2, which was not confirmed against the DNA. TRBV21-1 is a pseudogene. The CDR3 is made up of 10 amino acids. In DNA, the CDR3 is TGTGCCAGCAGCCGTCACGAGCAGTACTTC. It yields the protein CASSRHEQYF.

This CDR3 is CASSQSGTPVYGYTF. CDR3 bases: TGTGCCAGCAGCCAAAGCGGGACGCCGGTATATGGCTACACCTTC. The V and J genes are TRBV14 and TRBJ1-2, with D tentatively TRBD1 (5 bases). Between the trimmed V and J ends, which lost 2 bases and 5 bases, there was a span of 15 bases. The CDR3 runs to 15 residues. The germline CDR1 and CDR2 sequences are SGHDN and FVKESK.

This chain links TRBV29-1 with TRBJ2-1, with a tentative D call TRBD1 (6 bases). Germline values: CDR1 SQVTM, CDR2 ANQGSEA. The V end lost 6 bases, the J end lost 2 bases, and 14 bases lay between the germline ends. The CDR3 length is 14 residues. CDR3 in amino acids: CSVTPGETYNEQFF. CDR3 coding DNA: TGCAGCGTGACTCCAGGGGAGACCTACAATGAGCAGTTCTTC.

V usage is TRBV7-7 and J usage is TRBJ2-1; 8 bases fit TRBD1. The CDR3 totals 14 residues. Germline V gives CDR1 SSHAT, CDR2 FNYEAQ (reference sequence). V shed 4 bases and J 8 bases; nucleotides not matched to a gene: 7. The CDR3 is CASSYGTGRYEQFF. The CDR3 DNA follows: TGTGCCAGCAGCTACGGGACAGGAAGGTATGAGCAGTTCTTC.

This clone was observed a single time. This chain connects TRBV19 to TRBJ1-5; the D gene is possibly TRBD1 (6 bases). The germline V gene encodes CDR1 LNHDA and CDR2 SQIVND (reference sequence). V was cut by 3 bases and J by 0 bases, with 15 bases left in between. The CDR3 consists of 17 residues. The CDR3 protein is CASSIRGGSYSNQPQHF. CDR3 nucleotides: TGTGCCAGTAGTATCAGAGGGGGATCATATAGCAATCAGCCCCAGCATTTT.

This clone was seen just once. V and J are TRBV5-1 and TRBJ1-2, with 9 bases matching TRBD1. V lost 4 bases to trimming and J lost 8 bases; unmatched junction nucleotides: 9. This CDR3 has 14 residues. Germline-derived CDR1 and CDR2 are SGHRS and YFSETQ. CDR3 DNA sequence: TGCGCCAGCAGCCCAGGGACAGGGAAAGTCGGCTACACCTTC. This encodes CASSPGTGKVGYTF.

The chain carries TRBV18 and TRBJ2-1, with 15 nucleotides matching TRBD2. Germline V CDR1 and CDR2: KGHSH, LQKENI. The V gene end was trimmed by 4 bases and the J gene end by 5 bases; junction bases not matched to a gene: 3. The CDR3 is 16 residues long. DNA for the CDR3: TGTGCCAGCTCACAAGGACTAGCGGGAGGGAACAATGAGCAGTTCTTC. This codes for CASSQGLAGGNNEQFF.

This chain connects TRBV6-5 to TRBJ1-6; 8 bases are a match to TRBD1. The germline V gene has CDR1 MNHEY and CDR2 SVGAGI. Trimming cost V 8 bases and J 8 bases; bases outside gene matches: 8. The CDR3 runs to 14 residues. Here the CDR3 reads CASSLRGRDSPLHF. CDR3 DNA: TGTGCCAGCTCCCTCAGGGGGCGGGATTCACCCCTCCACTTT.

The genes are TRBV4-2 and TRBJ2-1; the match to TRBD1 covers 9 bases. The CDR3 consists of 14 residues. CDR1 and CDR2 from the germline V gene are LGHNA and YNFKEQ. J was trimmed by 6 bases and V by 5 bases; bases with no gene match: 5. In DNA, the CDR3 is TGTGCCAGCAGCACCTGGACAGGGGCCAATGAGCAGTTCTTC. It encodes CASSTWTGANEQFF.

V and J are TRBV7-6 and TRBJ1-4, with TRBD1 matching 8 bases. V lost 1 base, J lost 6 bases, and 4 bases stayed unmatched. CDR3 length equals 15 residues. Germline CDR1 is SGHVS and CDR2 is FNYEAQ. CDR3 protein: CASSLVPTGDEKLFF. Written as DNA, the CDR3 is TGTGCCAGCAGCTTAGTGCCGACAGGGGATGAAAAACTGTTTTTT.

CDR3 amino acids: CASSYSIGGEQFF. Here the CDR3 DNA reads TGTGCCAGCAGTTACTCGATCGGGGGTGAGCAGTTCTTC. V gene TRBV6-5 combines with J gene TRBJ2-1; D possibly corresponds to TRBD2 (6 bases). The CDR3 has 13 amino acids. Germline CDR1 is MNHEY and CDR2 is SVGAGI. V dropped 0 bases and J dropped 9 bases, with 9 bases sitting between them.

In its sample, this clone was seen once. The chain joins TRBV7-3 to TRBJ2-3; 14 bases match TRBD2. Germline V gives CDR1 SGHTA, CDR2 FQGTGA. The CDR3 contains 16 residues. Trimming at V came to 4 bases and at J to 6 bases, leaving 6 bases not matched to a gene. The CDR3 region is CASSSRLAGGRDTQYF. For the CDR3, the DNA is TGTGCCAGCAGCTCCCGACTAGCGGGAGGGAGGGATACGCAGTATTTT.

The chain is built from TRBV9 and TRBJ2-3; 14 bases agree with TRBD2. The V gene end was trimmed by 4 bases and the J gene end by 4 bases; junction bases not matched to a gene: 11. Per germline, CDR1 SGDLS and CDR2 YYNGEE. This CDR3 has 18 amino acids. The CDR3 is CASSRLETSGGAADTQYF. For the CDR3, the DNA is TGTGCCAGCAGCCGGTTGGAGACTAGCGGGGGGGCCGCAGATACGCAGTATTTT.

The chain has TRBV6-5 and TRBJ2-3; 10 nucleotides line up with TRBD1. This CDR3 is 15 amino acids long. Germline-derived CDR1 and CDR2 are MNHEY and SVGAGI. The J segment lost 2 bases and the V segment lost 2 bases, leaving 1 base of the junction unmatched. The CDR3 reads CASSYDRGPTDTQYF. The CDR3, as DNA: TGTGCCAGCAGTTACGACAGGGGGCCCACAGATACGCAGTATTTT.

CDR3 in DNA: TGTGCCAGCAGCCAAGGACTAGCGGGAGGCCCCACCGGGGAGCTGTTTTTT. It encodes CASSQGLAGGPTGELFF. The V gene is TRBV5-5, the J gene TRBJ2-2; 14 bases match TRBD2. This CDR3 is built from 17 residues. The germline V gene encodes CDR1 SGHKS and CDR2 YYEKEE (reference sequence). V shed 4 bases, J shed 4 bases, and the junction held 6 bases outside the gene matches. Drawing the rest from reference TRBV5-5 and TRBJ2-2, the complete variable domain is DAGVTQSPTHLIKTRGQQVTLRCSPISGHKSVSWYQQVLGQGPQFIFQYYEKEERGRGNFPDRFSARQFPNYSSELNVNALLLGDSALYLCASSQGLAGGPTGELFFGEGSRLTVL.

The V and J genes are TRBV3-1 (or the pseudogene TRBV3-2) and TRBJ1-1; 11 bases line up with TRBD1. Trimming cost V 4 bases and J 3 bases; bases outside gene matches: 7. The CDR3 covers 16 residues. CDR1 is LGHDT and CDR2 is YNNKEL in the germline V gene (reference sequence). The CDR3 region has the DNA TGTGCCAGCAGCCCGTGGGACAGGGGGACGGACACTGAAGCTTTCTTT. It specifies CASSPWDRGTDTEAFF.

The CDR3 protein is CASTGQVNTEAFF. CDR3 bases: TGTGCCAGTACGGGACAGGTGAACACTGAAGCTTTCTTT. The gene calls are TRBV2 and TRBJ1-1, with 8 nucleotides matching TRBD1. CDR3 length: 13 amino acids. CDR1 is SNHLY, CDR2 FYNNEI, per germline. Trimming cost V 9 bases and J 0 bases; bases outside gene matches: 3. Full variable domain (rest looked up from reference TRBV2 and TRBJ1-1): EPEVTQTPSHQVTQMGQEVILRCVPISNHLYFYWYRQILGQKVEFLVSFYNNEISEKSEIFDDQFSVERPDGSNFTLKIRSTKLEDSAMYFCASTGQVNTEAFFGQGTRLTVV.

The chain joins TRBV5-1 to TRBJ2-7; 13 bases agree with TRBD2. Germline V gene lookup returns CDR1 SGHRS and CDR2 YFSETQ. Trimming removed 0 bases from V and 5 bases from J; junction bases left unmatched: 8. The CDR3 spans 17 residues. The CDR3 sequence is CASSLALAGGPFDEQYF. CDR3 in DNA: TGCGCCAGCAGCTTGGCACTAGCGGGGGGGCCTTTCGACGAGCAGTACTTC.